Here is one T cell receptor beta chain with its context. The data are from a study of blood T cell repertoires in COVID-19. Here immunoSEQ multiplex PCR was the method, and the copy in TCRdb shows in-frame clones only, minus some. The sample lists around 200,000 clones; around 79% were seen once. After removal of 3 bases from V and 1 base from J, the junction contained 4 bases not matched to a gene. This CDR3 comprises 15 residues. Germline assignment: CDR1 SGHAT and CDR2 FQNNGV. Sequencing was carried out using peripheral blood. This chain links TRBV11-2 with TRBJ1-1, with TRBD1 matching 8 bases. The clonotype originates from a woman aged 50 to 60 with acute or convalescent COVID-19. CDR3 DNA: TGTGCCAGCAGCTTGACAGGGGTTGGGAACACTGAAGCTTTCTTT. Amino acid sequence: CASSLTGVGNTEAFF. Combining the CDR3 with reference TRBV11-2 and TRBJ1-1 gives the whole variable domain EAGVAQSPRYKIIEKRQSVAFWCNPISGHATLYWYQQILGQGPKLLIQFQNNGVVDDSQLPKDRFSAERLKGVDSTLKIQPAKLEDSAVYLCASSLTGVGNTEAFFGQGTRLTVV.